The source of this TCR beta chain is a study of blood T cell repertoires in COVID-19. As for the study in general: The United States, Italy and Spain provided the acute and convalescent COVID-19 samples. From T cells, B-cell-depleted T cells, or PBMCs came the material, which was cDNA or gDNA.

Per the original data handling: Amplification from reference gene primers served as the basis for estimated nucleated cell counts. Sequenced by immunoSEQ multiplex PCR; TCRdb stores in-frame clones only, minus some. The D gene and trimming were derived from the DNA, and the V and J assignments and clone size from that table. The repertoire holds around 270,000 clones, with about 90% as singletons. Trimming cost V 5 bases and J 1 base, with 18 bases left between them. The CDR3 length is 18 residues. CDR1 and CDR2 from the germline V gene are LNHDA and SQIVND (reference sequence). What was sequenced was peripheral blood. The chain combines TRBV19 with TRBJ2-6; unclear D gene. This clonotype was sampled from a woman between 45 and 65 years old with acute or convalescent COVID-19. As DNA, the CDR3 is TGTGCCAGTAGTTCCGGGTACATCCATCAGTCTGGGGCCAACGTCCTGACTTTC. Protein sequence: CASSSGYIHQSGANVLTF. The entire variable domain, with the rest obtained from reference TRBV19 and TRBJ2-6, is as follows: DGGITQSPKYLFRKEGQNVTLSCEQNLNHDAMYWYRQDPGQGLRLIYYSQIVNDFQKGDIAEGYSVSREKKESFPLTVTSAQKNPTAFYLCASSSGYIHQSGANVLTFGAGSRLTVL.